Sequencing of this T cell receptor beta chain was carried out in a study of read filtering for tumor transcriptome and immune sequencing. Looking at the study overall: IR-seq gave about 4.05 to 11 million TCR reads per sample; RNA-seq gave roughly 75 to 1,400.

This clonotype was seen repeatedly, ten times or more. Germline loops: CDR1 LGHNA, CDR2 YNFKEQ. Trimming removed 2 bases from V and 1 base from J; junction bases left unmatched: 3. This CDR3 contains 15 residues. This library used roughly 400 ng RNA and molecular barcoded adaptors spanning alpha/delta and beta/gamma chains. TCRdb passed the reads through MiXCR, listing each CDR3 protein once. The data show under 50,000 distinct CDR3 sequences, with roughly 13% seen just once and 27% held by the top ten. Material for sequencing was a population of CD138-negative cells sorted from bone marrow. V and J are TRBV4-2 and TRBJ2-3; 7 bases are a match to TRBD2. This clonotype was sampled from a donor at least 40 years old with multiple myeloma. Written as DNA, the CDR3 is TGTGCCAGCAGCCAAATAGCGGGCGGCACAGATACGCAGTATTTT. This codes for CASSQIAGGTDTQYF.